The source of this T cell receptor (beta chain) is a study of siplizumab effects on memory and regulatory T cells. A few counts support this clone. No antigen is known for it. Regarding the study as a whole: Roughly 75-96% of proliferating clones (CD4+ or CD8+) could not be assigned a naive or memory phenotype. There appeared to be greater diversity in naive T cells than in memory cells, and naive T cells seemed major contributors to the alloresponse.

The CDR3 extends over 13 amino acids. Trimming left V 1 base short and J 6 bases short, with 9 bases between. Germline CDR1 is SEHNR and CDR2 is FQNEAQ (reference sequence). Measured with immunoSEQ multiplex PCR; TCRdb has only the in-frame clones, and not every one. This sample carries some 100,000 clones, around 90% of them seen once, and the ten largest clones take 0.55% to 0.85%. The TCR sequence derives from a human donor in good health. The rearrangement links TRBV7-9 to TRBJ1-1; D is unclear. Sequenced sample: Tregs sorted from blood. CDR3 residues: CASSLGKQAEAFF. The CDR3 DNA reads as TGTGCCAGCAGCTTAGGTAAACAAGCTGAAGCTTTCTTT.